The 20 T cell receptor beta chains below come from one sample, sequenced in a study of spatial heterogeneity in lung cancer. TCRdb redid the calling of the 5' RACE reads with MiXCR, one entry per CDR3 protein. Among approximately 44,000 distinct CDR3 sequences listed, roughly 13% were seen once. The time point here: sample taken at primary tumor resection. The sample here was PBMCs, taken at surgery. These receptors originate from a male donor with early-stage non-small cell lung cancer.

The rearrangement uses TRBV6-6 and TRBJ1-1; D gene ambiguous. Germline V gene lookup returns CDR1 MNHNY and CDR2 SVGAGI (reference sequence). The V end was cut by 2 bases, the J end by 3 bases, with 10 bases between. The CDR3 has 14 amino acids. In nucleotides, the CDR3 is TGTGCCAGCAGTTACGGCGGGATCGACACTGAAGCTTTCTTT. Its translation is CASSYGGIDTEAFF.

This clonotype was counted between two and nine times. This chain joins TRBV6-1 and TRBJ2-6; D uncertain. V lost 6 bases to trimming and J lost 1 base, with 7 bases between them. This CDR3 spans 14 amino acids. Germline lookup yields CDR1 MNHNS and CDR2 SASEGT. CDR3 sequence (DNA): TGTGCCAGCAGCGCGTATTCTGGGGCCAACGTCCTGACTTTC. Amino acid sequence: CASSAYSGANVLTF.

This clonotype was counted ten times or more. In DNA form, the CDR3 reads TGTGCCAGCAGCTTAGGGGACAGTGCAGATACGCAGTATTTT. It encodes CASSLGDSADTQYF. The rearrangement links TRBV7-6 to TRBJ2-3, with 7 positions matching TRBD1. With 1 base clipped from V and 4 bases from J, the junction kept 2 bases outside the gene matches. CDR1 SGHVS and CDR2 FNYEAQ come from the germline V gene. The CDR3 has 14 amino acids.

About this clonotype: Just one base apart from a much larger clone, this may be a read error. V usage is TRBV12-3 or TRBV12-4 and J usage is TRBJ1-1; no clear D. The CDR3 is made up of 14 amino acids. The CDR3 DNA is TGTGCCAGCAGTTTGTCTACAGTGGGCACTGTAGCTTTCTTT. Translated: CASSLSTVGTVAFF.

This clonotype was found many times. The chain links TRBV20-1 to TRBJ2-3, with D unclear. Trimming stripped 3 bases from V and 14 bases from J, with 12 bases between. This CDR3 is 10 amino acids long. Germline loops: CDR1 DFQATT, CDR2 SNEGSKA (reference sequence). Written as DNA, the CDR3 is TGCAGTGCTAGCGGGCCTCAGCCGTATTTT. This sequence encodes CSASGPQPYF.

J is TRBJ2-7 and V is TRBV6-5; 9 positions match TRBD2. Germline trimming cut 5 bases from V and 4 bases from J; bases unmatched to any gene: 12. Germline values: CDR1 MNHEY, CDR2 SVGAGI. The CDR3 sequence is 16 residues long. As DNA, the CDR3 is TGTGCCAGCAGTCCGGGGGGACTAGCTCAGGGATACGAGCAGTACTTC. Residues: CASSPGGLAQGYEQYF.

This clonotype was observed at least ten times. This chain's CDR3 is CASSRGTLRADTQYF. The DNA for the CDR3 is TGTGCCAGCAGCCGCGGGACTTTGAGGGCAGATACGCAGTATTTT. V usage is TRBV11-2 and J usage is TRBJ2-3; TRBD2 is a possible D gene (6 bases). V lost 5 bases and J lost 4, with 16 bases in between. In germline, CDR1 is SGHAT, CDR2 FQNNGV. CDR3 length: 15 residues.

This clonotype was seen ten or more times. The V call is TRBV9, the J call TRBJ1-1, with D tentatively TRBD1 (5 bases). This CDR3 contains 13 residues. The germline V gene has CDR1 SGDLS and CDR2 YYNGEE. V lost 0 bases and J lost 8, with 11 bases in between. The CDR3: CASSVGSQGEAFF. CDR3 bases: TGTGCCAGCAGCGTAGGTAGTCAGGGAGAAGCTTTCTTT.

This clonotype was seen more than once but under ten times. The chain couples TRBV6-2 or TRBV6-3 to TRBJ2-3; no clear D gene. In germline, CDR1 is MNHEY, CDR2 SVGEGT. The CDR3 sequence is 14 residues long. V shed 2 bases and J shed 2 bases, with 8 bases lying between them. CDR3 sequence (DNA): TGTGCCAGCAGTTACGTTGCTTTCACAGATACGCAGTATTTT. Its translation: CASSYVAFTDTQYF.

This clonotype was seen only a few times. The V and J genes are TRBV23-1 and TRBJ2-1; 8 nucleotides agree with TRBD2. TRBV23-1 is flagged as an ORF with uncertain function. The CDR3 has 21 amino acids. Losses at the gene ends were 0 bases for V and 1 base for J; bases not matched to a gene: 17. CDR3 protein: CASSQSRGEREIVGSYNEQFF. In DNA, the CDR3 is TGCGCCAGCAGTCAATCCCGGGGTGAGCGGGAGATAGTGGGTTCCTACAATGAGCAGTTCTTC.

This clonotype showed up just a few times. The CDR3 DNA follows: TGCGCCAGCAGCCTTTATTTGAACACTGAAGCTTTCTTT. This sequence encodes CASSLYLNTEAFF. V and J are TRBV5-1 and TRBJ1-1; unclear D gene. CDR3 length: 13 amino acids. The V end was cut by 4 bases, the J end by 0 bases, with 7 bases between. Looked up from germline, CDR1 is SGHRS and CDR2 is YFSETQ. The whole variable domain, remainder taken from reference TRBV5-1 and TRBJ1-1, is KAGVTQTPRYLIKTRGQQVTLSCSPISGHRSVSWYQQTPGQGLQFLFEYFSETQRNKGNFPGRFSGRQFSNSRSEMNVSTLELGDSALYLCASSLYLNTEAFFGQGTRLTVV.

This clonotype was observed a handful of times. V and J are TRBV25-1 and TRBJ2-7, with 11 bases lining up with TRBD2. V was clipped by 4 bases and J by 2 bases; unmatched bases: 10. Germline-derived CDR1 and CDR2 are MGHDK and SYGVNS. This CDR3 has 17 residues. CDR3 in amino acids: CASSAPPGLAEPYEQYF. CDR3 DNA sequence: TGTGCCAGCAGTGCACCTCCGGGACTAGCGGAGCCCTACGAGCAGTACTTC.

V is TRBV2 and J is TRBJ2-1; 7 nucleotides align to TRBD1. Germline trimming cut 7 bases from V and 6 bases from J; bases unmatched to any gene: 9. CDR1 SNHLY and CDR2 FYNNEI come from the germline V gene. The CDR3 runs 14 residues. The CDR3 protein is CASNKGQVGNEQFF. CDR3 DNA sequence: TGTGCCAGCAATAAAGGACAGGTCGGCAATGAGCAGTTCTTC.

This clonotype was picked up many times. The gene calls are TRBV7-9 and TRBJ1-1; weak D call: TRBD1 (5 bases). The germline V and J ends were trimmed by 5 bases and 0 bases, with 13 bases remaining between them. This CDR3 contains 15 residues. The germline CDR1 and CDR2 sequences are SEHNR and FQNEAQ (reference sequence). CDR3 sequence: CASSGRDRMNTEAFF. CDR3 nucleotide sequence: TGTGCCAGCAGCGGCCGGGACCGAATGAACACTGAAGCTTTCTTT.

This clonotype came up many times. CDR3 nucleotides: TGTGCCAGCAAAAAGCTAAGGAATTCACCCCTCCACTTT. Translated: CASKKLRNSPLHF. The J gene is TRBJ1-6, the V gene TRBV5-6; no definite D call. This CDR3 has 13 residues. Germline CDR1 and CDR2: SGHDT and YYEEEE. The V end was cut by 6 bases, the J end by 7 bases, with 11 bases between.

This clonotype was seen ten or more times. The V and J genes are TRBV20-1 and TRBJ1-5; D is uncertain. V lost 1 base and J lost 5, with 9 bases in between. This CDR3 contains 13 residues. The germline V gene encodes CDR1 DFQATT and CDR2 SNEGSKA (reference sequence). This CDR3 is CSARGAGDQPQHF. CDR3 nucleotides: TGCAGTGCTAGAGGGGCAGGCGATCAGCCCCAGCATTTT.

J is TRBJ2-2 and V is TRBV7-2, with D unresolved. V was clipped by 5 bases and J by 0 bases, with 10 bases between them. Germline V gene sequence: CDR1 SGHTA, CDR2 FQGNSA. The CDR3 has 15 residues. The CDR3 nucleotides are TGTGCCAGCAGCCCCGGCGGCGCGAACACCGGGGAGCTGTTTTTT. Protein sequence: CASSPGGANTGELFF. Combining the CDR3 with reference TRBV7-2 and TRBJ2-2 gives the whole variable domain GAGVSQSPSNKVTEKGKDVELRCDPISGHTALYWYRQSLGQGLEFLIYFQGNSAPDKSGLPSDRFSAERTGGSVSTLTIQRTQQEDSAVYLCASSPGGANTGELFFGEGSRLTVL.

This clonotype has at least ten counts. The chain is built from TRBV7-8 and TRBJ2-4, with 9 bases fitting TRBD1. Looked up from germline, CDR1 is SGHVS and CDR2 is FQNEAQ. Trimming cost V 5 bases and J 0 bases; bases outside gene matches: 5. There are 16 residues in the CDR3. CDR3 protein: CASSRRDREAKNIQYF. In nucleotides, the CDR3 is TGTGCCAGCAGCCGCCGGGACAGGGAAGCCAAAAACATTCAGTACTTC. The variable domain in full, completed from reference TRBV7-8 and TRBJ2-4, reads GAGVSQSPRYKVAKRGQDVALRCDPISGHVSLFWYQQALGQGPEFLTYFQNEAQLDKSGLPSDRFFAERPEGSVSTLKIQRTQQEDSAVYLCASSRRDREAKNIQYFGAGTRLSVL.

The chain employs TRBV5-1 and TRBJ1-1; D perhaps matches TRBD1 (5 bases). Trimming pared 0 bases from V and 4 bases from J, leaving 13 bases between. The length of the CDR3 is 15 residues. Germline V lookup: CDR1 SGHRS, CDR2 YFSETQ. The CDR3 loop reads CASSLGVRAGTEAFF. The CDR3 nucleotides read TGCGCCAGCAGCTTGGGAGTCAGGGCAGGCACTGAAGCTTTCTTT.

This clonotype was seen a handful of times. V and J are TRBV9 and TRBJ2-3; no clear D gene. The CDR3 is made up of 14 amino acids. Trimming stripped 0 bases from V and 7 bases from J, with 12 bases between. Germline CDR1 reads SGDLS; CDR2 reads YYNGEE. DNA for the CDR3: TGTGCCAGCAGCGTAGGTATTAGCTCATATACGCAGTATTTT. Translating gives CASSVGISSYTQYF. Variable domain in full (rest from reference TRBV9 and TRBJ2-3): DSGVTQTPKHLITATGQRVTLRCSPRSGDLSVYWYQQSLDQGLQFLIQYYNGEERAKGNILERFSAQQFPDLHSELNLSSLELGDSALYFCASSVGISSYTQYFGPGTRLTVL.